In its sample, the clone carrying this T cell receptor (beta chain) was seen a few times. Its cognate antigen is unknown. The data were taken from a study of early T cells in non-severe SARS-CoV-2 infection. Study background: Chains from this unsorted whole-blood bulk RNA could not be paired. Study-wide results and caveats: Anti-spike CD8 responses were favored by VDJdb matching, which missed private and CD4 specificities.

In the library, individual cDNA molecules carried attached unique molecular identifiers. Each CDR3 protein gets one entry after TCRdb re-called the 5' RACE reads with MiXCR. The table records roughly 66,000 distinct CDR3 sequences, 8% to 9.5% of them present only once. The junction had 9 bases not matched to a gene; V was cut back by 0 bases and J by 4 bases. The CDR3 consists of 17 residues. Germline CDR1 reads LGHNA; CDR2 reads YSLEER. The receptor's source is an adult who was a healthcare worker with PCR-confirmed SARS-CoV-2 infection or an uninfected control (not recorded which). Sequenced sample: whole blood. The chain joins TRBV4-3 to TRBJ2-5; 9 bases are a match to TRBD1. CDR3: CASSQDSGTGPRETQYF. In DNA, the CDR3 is TGCGCCAGCAGCCAAGACTCCGGGACAGGGCCGAGAGAGACCCAGTACTTC.